This TCR beta chain was sequenced in a study of T cells in localized non-small cell lung cancer (dated by TCRdb to the early 2020s). As for the study more broadly: Comparing tumors with uninvolved tumor-adjacent lungs, the study looked at the T cell repertoires of roughly 250 patients with early-stage NSCLC. The cohort consisted of 236 treatment-naive NSCLC patients whose localized lung tumors had been resected. NSCLC patients had a mean age of around 61 years, and 120 to 150 were male and nearly 110 female. What the work shows at the level of the full study, not this receptor alone: Multi-region tumor sequencing was not performed, so intratumor heterogeneity could not be excluded. Since the design was exploratory, TCR variables were selected using unadjusted p-values with no false-discovery rate correction. Uninvolved tumor-adjacent lung showed the highest T cell clonality, higher than tumor, which suggests more focused antigenic responses in the adjacent lung. Longer overall survival was associated with higher blood T cell density, whereas shorter survival was associated with higher adjacent-lung clonality. A median of 57 of the top 100 tumor clones were detected in paired uninvolved adjacent lung, and 28 of these tumor clones were also found among the top 100 clones of the paired uninvolved adjacent lung.

At diagnosis, tumor, uninvolved tumor-adjacent lung and peripheral blood were collected and then preserved as a mix of FFPE and fresh-frozen material. For TCR repertoire profiling, blood samples were analyzed as peripheral blood mononuclear cells. A distance of 18 bases separates the germline ends of V and J, which lose 5 bases and 6 bases respectively. The CDR3 spans 14 residues, from the cysteine through the phenylalanine. Left in the record is the CDR3 DNA by itself, 42 bases read in frame from the first base. As encoded in the germline V gene, CDR1 is SQVTM while CDR2 is ANQGSEA. A word on this clone: Its antigen specificity is not known. Base qualities are missing; no much larger clone stands one base away.

TCR beta CDR3 regions were sequenced from DNA using the immunoSEQ Assay. Turning to the authors' computational methods: To compute T cell density, TCR beta template counts were normalized to usable DNA, which was estimated by amplifying housekeeping genes. Using the preseqR package, richness was estimated by extrapolating to 120,000 templates for tissue samples and 400,000 templates for PBMC samples. Clonality was defined by subtracting Pielou's evenness from one. Differential abundance testing on productive amino-acid clonotypes, with a minimum total count of 5 and an alpha of 0.1, was used to identify tissue-enriched TCRs. The Jaccard Index and the Morisita Overlap Index were used to measure repertoire overlap between compartments. TCR beta CDR3s were clustered by GLIPH together with public tetramer-defined viral CDR3s, and at least three viral sequences plus V-gene enrichment were required for viral motifs. TCRdb mirrors the immuneACCESS table, restricted to in-frame sequences. Some clones are absent from its copies; in checked studies, under half trace to an unresolved V gene, and the reason for the others is unknown. The DNA was the basis for D and trimming; V, J and clone size are from that table. A total of over 65,000 clones appear in this sample, 84% of them only once. The top ten constitute approximately 1.3% of the sample.

The material was peripheral blood, obtained before any cancer treatment. The chain is made from TRBV29-1 and TRBJ2-3, with the D gene uncertain. The receptor's source is a female donor older than 55 with stage I lung adenocarcinoma. The CDR3 region reads CSVWVGVAQDTQYF. The DNA sequence is given as TGCAGCGTTTGGGTTGGGGTGGCCCAGGATACGCAGTATTTT.